Listed below are T cell receptor beta chains from one sample, sequenced in a study of T cells in Graves' hyperthyroidism and ophthalmopathy. TCRdb recomputed calls from the multiplex PCR reads with MiXCR, one row per CDR3 protein. The table records roughly 250,000 distinct CDR3 sequences, 14% to 15% of them present only once. The sequenced sample was blood. These receptors all come from a woman in her 40s with Graves' hyperthyroidism that later progressed to Graves' ophthalmopathy. Both conserved end residues are part of each CDR3. D genes are given only for firm matches. Not every row has a clone size; where given, it reads once, few, many or a size class.

V gene: TRBV2
D gene: NA
clone size: many
J gene: TRBJ1-6
CDR3 DNA: TGTGCCAGCAGTGTGAGGCAGGAGGGAACCCTCCACTTT
CDR3 protein: CASSVRQEGTLHF

V gene: TRBV2
D gene: TRBD1
clone size: many
J gene: TRBJ1-5
CDR3 DNA: TGTGCCAGCAGCGCGGGACAGCTTAGCAATCAGCCCCAGCATTTT
CDR3 protein: CASSAGQLSNQPQHF

V gene: TRBV20-1
D gene: NA
clone size: few
J gene: TRBJ2-3
CDR3 DNA: TGCAGTGCTGGGGGGCTAGCGGAGCCCACAGATACGCAGTATTTT
CDR3 protein: CSAGGLAEPTDTQYF

V gene: TRBV28
D gene: NA
clone size: few
J gene: TRBJ2-6
CDR3 DNA: TGTGCCACCGCGTGGCGGGGTCCAGGGGCCAACGTCCTGACTTTC
CDR3 protein: CATAWRGPGANVLTF

V gene: TRBV20-1
D gene: NA
clone size: NA
J gene: TRBJ1-5
CDR3 DNA: TGCAGTGCTAGAGACTTCTCGGGAGGGCATCAGCCCCAGCATTTT
CDR3 protein: CSARDFSGGHQPQHF

V gene: TRBV5-1
D gene: NA
clone size: NA
J gene: TRBJ1-2
CDR3 DNA: TGCGCCAGCAGCTTGGCTGGGGGCCATGGCTACACCTTC
CDR3 protein: CASSLAGGHGYTF

V gene: TRBV7-9
D gene: NA
clone size: few
J gene: TRBJ2-1
CDR3 DNA: TGTGCCAGCAGCCTATCTCTAGGGGAGAACTACAATGAGCAGTTCTTC
CDR3 protein: CASSLSLGENYNEQFF

V gene: TRBV4-1
D gene: TRBD2
clone size: few
J gene: TRBJ2-7
CDR3 DNA: TGCGCCAGCAGCCACAACCCCAGGGCGCGGGAGAAGGAATACGAGCAGTACTTC
CDR3 protein: CASSHNPRAREKEYEQYF

V gene: TRBV4-2
D gene: TRBD2
clone size: NA
J gene: TRBJ2-1
CDR3 DNA: TGTGCCAGCAGCCAGGACTGGACTAGCGGGAGGTCTGAGCAGTTCTTC
CDR3 protein: CASSQDWTSGRSEQFF

V gene: TRBV4-1
D gene: NA
clone size: many
J gene: TRBJ2-5
CDR3 DNA: TGCGCCAGCAGCCAAGATAAGACAGTCCAAGAGACCCAGTACTTC
CDR3 protein: CASSQDKTVQETQYF

V gene: TRBV12-3/TRBV12-4
D gene: NA
clone size: many
J gene: TRBJ2-1
CDR3 DNA: TGTGCCAGCAGCTATGAGGCAGCTGAGCAGTTCTTC
CDR3 protein: CASSYEAAEQFF

V gene: TRBV19
D gene: TRBD1
clone size: many
J gene: TRBJ2-2
CDR3 DNA: TGTGCCACCTGGGACAGGGAGAACACCGGGGAGCTGTTTTTT
CDR3 protein: CATWDRENTGELFF

V gene: TRBV7-2
D gene: NA
clone size: NA
J gene: TRBJ1-5
CDR3 DNA: TGTGCCAGCAGCTTGGGGCAGGATCAGCCCCAGCATTTT
CDR3 protein: CASSLGQDQPQHF

V gene: TRBV7-8
D gene: NA
clone size: many
J gene: TRBJ1-4
CDR3 DNA: TGTGCCAGCAGCCGGGGGGCTATTCCGTTAGGTGAAAAACTGTTTTTT
CDR3 protein: CASSRGAIPLGEKLFF

V gene: TRBV28
D gene: NA
clone size: many
J gene: TRBJ2-7
CDR3 DNA: TGTGCCAGCAGTTTGTTACTAGAAGGGAACGAGCAGTACTTC
CDR3 protein: CASSLLLEGNEQYF

V gene: TRBV28
D gene: TRBD1
clone size: NA
J gene: TRBJ1-4
CDR3 DNA: TGTGCCAGCACCCCGTGGGGCCCGACAGGGACTAATGAAAAACTGTTTTTT
CDR3 protein: CASTPWGPTGTNEKLFF

V gene: TRBV7-9
D gene: TRBD1
clone size: many
J gene: TRBJ1-6
CDR3 DNA: TGTGCCAGCAGCCTGGGGACAGGGAATAATTCACCCCTCCACTTT
CDR3 protein: CASSLGTGNNSPLHF

V gene: TRBV16
D gene: NA
clone size: few
J gene: TRBJ1-1
CDR3 DNA: TGTGCCAGCAGCCAGGGGGGGGCTAACACTGAAGCTTTCTTT
CDR3 protein: CASSQGGANTEAFF

V gene: TRBV29-1
D gene: NA
clone size: many
J gene: TRBJ2-2
CDR3 DNA: TGCAGCGTCCGGAGGGACGGCACCGGGGAGCTGTTTTTT
CDR3 protein: CSVRRDGTGELFF

V gene: TRBV30
D gene: NA
clone size: many
J gene: TRBJ2-2
CDR3 DNA: TGTGCCTGGAGACTATGGGAACCCGGGGAGCTGTTTTTT
CDR3 protein: CAWRLWEPGELFF

V gene: TRBV27
D gene: NA
clone size: many
J gene: TRBJ2-7
CDR3 DNA: TGTGCCAGCAGTTTGGTAGGGACCACCTACGAGCAGTACTTC
CDR3 protein: CASSLVGTTYEQYF

V gene: TRBV6-1
D gene: NA
clone size: many
J gene: TRBJ2-3
CDR3 DNA: TGTGCCAGCAGAGGACCCCCCCCAGATACGCAGTATTTT
CDR3 protein: CASRGPPPDTQYF

V gene: TRBV11-3
D gene: NA
clone size: many
J gene: TRBJ1-2
CDR3 DNA: TGTGCCAGCAGCTTAGAAGGATTAGGTGGCTACACCTTC
CDR3 protein: CASSLEGLGGYTF

V gene: TRBV7-3
D gene: NA
clone size: NA
J gene: TRBJ1-2
CDR3 DNA: TGTGCCAGCAGCTTAACAGGGCAGGGCTATGGCTACACCTTC
CDR3 protein: CASSLTGQGYGYTF

V gene: TRBV30
D gene: NA
clone size: many
J gene: TRBJ2-7
CDR3 DNA: TGTGCCTGGAGTGCTTCTGAGGAGGGGCAGTACTTC
CDR3 protein: CAWSASEEGQYF

V gene: TRBV11-1
D gene: TRBD2
clone size: many
J gene: TRBJ2-1
CDR3 DNA: TGTGCCAGCAGCTTCGCGAGCGGGAGTCCCAGTGAGCAGTTCTTC
CDR3 protein: CASSFASGSPSEQFF

V gene: TRBV6-1
D gene: NA
clone size: many
J gene: TRBJ1-1
CDR3 DNA: TGTGCCAGCAGGGAGTTAACGAACACTGAAGCTTTCTTT
CDR3 protein: CASRELTNTEAFF

V gene: TRBV2
D gene: TRBD2
clone size: NA
J gene: TRBJ2-3
CDR3 DNA: TGTGCCAGCAGTTTAGCTAGCGGGAGTACAGATACGCAGTATTTT
CDR3 protein: CASSLASGSTDTQYF

V gene: TRBV5-1
D gene: TRBD1
clone size: many
J gene: TRBJ2-3
CDR3 DNA: TGCGCCAGCAGCCTGGGACAGGGGAATGGAGATACGCAGTATTTT
CDR3 protein: CASSLGQGNGDTQYF

V gene: TRBV2
D gene: TRBD1
clone size: NA
J gene: TRBJ1-6
CDR3 DNA: TGTGCCAGCAGAGCCGGACAGGGGAATTCACCCCTCCACTTT
CDR3 protein: CASRAGQGNSPLHF

V gene: TRBV27
D gene: NA
clone size: many
J gene: TRBJ1-1
CDR3 DNA: TGTGCCAGTAGAAACAGGGAGAACACTGAAGCTTTCTTT
CDR3 protein: CASRNRENTEAFF

V gene: TRBV6-2/TRBV6-3
D gene: NA
clone size: NA
J gene: TRBJ1-5
CDR3 DNA: TGTGCCAGCAGGGGAAAATTGGGACAAAATGATCAGCCCCAGCATTTT
CDR3 protein: CASRGKLGQNDQPQHF

V gene: TRBV28
D gene: NA
clone size: many
J gene: TRBJ1-2
CDR3 DNA: TGTGCCAGCAGGCCACAGGGAGGCCGAAAACTCTATGGCTACACCTTC
CDR3 protein: CASRPQGGRKLYGYTF

V gene: TRBV7-2
D gene: TRBD2
clone size: many
J gene: TRBJ2-4
CDR3 DNA: TGTGCCAGCAGCCCAGGACTAGCGGGAGTTCCTTACAGAGCCAAAAACATTCAGTACTTC
CDR3 protein: CASSPGLAGVPYRAKNIQYF

V gene: TRBV12-3/TRBV12-4
D gene: TRBD1
clone size: NA
J gene: TRBJ1-1
CDR3 DNA: TGTGCCAGCAGTTTAGACAGGGGGCGCGCCGAAGCTTTCTTT
CDR3 protein: CASSLDRGRAEAFF

V gene: TRBV10-3
D gene: NA
clone size: many
J gene: TRBJ2-5
CDR3 DNA: TGTGCCATCAGTGGCCGGCCCCAAGGGGAAGAGACCCAGTACTTC
CDR3 protein: CAISGRPQGEETQYF

V gene: TRBV6-5
D gene: NA
clone size: few
J gene: TRBJ2-7
CDR3 DNA: TGTGCCAGCAGTTACTACCAGGGCACCTACGAGCAGTACTTC
CDR3 protein: CASSYYQGTYEQYF

V gene: TRBV29-1
D gene: NA
clone size: many
J gene: TRBJ1-1
CDR3 DNA: TGCAGCGTTGAAGATCCCAGCAGGCCGAACACTGAAGCTTTCTTT
CDR3 protein: CSVEDPSRPNTEAFF

V gene: TRBV20-1
D gene: TRBD1
clone size: many
J gene: TRBJ1-4
CDR3 DNA: TGCAGTGCTGGGACAGCGCAGGAAAAACTGTTTTTT
CDR3 protein: CSAGTAQEKLFF

V gene: TRBV28
D gene: TRBD2
clone size: many
J gene: TRBJ2-1
CDR3 DNA: TGTGCCAGCAGTTCAAGGACTAGCGGGGCCCCTGGCAATGAGCAGTTCTTC
CDR3 protein: CASSSRTSGAPGNEQFF

V gene: TRBV20-1
D gene: NA
clone size: NA
J gene: TRBJ2-2
CDR3 DNA: TGCAGTGCTAGAAATTTGGCTAGCTTAGGGGGGGAGCTGTTTTTT
CDR3 protein: CSARNLASLGGELFF

V gene: TRBV20-1
D gene: NA
clone size: many
J gene: TRBJ1-1
CDR3 DNA: TGCAGTGCTAGAGCAGGACCTCCCTTTACAGAGGGGAACACTGAAGCTTTCTTT
CDR3 protein: CSARAGPPFTEGNTEAFF

V gene: TRBV2
D gene: NA
clone size: NA
J gene: TRBJ1-6
CDR3 DNA: TGTGCCAGCAAGTATACATTCAGAGGGGGGTCCTATAATTCACCCCTCCTCTTC
CDR3 protein: CASKYTFRGGSYNSPLLF

V gene: TRBV19
D gene: NA
clone size: few
J gene: TRBJ1-6
CDR3 DNA: TGTGCCAGTAGATACGACGGACAGATTTATAATTCACCCCTCCACTTT
CDR3 protein: CASRYDGQIYNSPLHF

V gene: TRBV25-1
D gene: TRBD1
clone size: many
J gene: TRBJ2-7
CDR3 DNA: TGTGCCAGCAGTAGCACCGGGACAGGGACTTACGAGCAGTACTTC
CDR3 protein: CASSSTGTGTYEQYF

V gene: TRBV9
D gene: TRBD2
clone size: few
J gene: TRBJ2-2
CDR3 DNA: TGTGCCAGCAGCGTAAGTCTAGCGGGAGAGTCCGGGGAGCTGTTTTTT
CDR3 protein: CASSVSLAGESGELFF

V gene: TRBV20-1
D gene: NA
clone size: many
J gene: TRBJ2-7
CDR3 DNA: TGCAGTGCTAACCCTCCGGCATTCGAGCAGTACTTC
CDR3 protein: CSANPPAFEQYF

V gene: TRBV11-2
D gene: NA
clone size: many
J gene: TRBJ2-3
CDR3 DNA: TGTGCCAGCAGCCCACTTAATACAGATACGCAGTATTTT
CDR3 protein: CASSPLNTDTQYF

V gene: TRBV7-3
D gene: NA
clone size: many
J gene: TRBJ2-1
CDR3 DNA: TGTGCCAGCAGCCATGGACAGAGGGACTACAATGAGCAGTTCTTC
CDR3 protein: CASSHGQRDYNEQFF